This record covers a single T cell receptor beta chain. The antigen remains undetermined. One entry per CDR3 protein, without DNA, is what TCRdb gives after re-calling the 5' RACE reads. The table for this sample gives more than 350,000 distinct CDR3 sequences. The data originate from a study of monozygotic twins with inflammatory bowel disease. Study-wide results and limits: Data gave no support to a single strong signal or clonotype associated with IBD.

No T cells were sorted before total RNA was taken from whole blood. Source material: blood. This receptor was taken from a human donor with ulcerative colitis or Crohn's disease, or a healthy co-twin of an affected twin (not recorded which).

CDR3: CASSLAVGQDYEQYF. The chain couples TRBV7-9 to TRBJ2-7; the TRBD1 assignment by TCRdb is unverifiable without DNA. This CDR3 has 15 residues. The V gene's germline CDR1 is SEHNR and CDR2 FQNEAQ (reference sequence).